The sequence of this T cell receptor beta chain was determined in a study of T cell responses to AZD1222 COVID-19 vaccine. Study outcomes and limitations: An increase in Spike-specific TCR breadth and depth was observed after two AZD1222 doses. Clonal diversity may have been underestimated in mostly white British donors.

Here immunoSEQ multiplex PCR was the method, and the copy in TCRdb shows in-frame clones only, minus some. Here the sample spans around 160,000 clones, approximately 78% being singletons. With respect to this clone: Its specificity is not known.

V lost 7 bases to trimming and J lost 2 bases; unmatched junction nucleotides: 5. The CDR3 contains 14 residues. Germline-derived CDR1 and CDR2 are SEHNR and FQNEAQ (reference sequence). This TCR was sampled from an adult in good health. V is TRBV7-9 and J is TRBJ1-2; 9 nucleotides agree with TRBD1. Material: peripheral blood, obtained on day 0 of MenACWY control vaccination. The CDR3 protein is CASNKGQGNYGYTF. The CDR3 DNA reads TGTGCCAGCAACAAGGGACAGGGAAACTATGGCTACACCTTC.